This TCR beta chain was found in a study of T-cell memory formation after mild COVID-19. Study-wide background: In these data, TCR clusters were largely donor specific. Overall study findings and caveats: The CD4+ clones that contracted clustered mainly within CM and EM, and the CD8+ clones concentrated in EMRA. Nothing confirmed that second-wave clones peaking on day 37 were specific for SARS-CoV-2.

Constant-segment primers and 5'RACE yielded cDNA libraries for TCR alpha and TCR beta, each carrying sample barcodes and UMIs. MiXCR was run by TCRdb on the 5' RACE reads, yielding one entry per CDR3 protein. This repertoire shows roughly 410,000 distinct CDR3 sequences, roughly 24% found once; its top ten account for around 9%. Germline lookup yields CDR1 SGHRS and CDR2 YFSETQ. The CDR3 has 13 residues. Trimming stripped 4 bases from V and 5 bases from J, with 9 bases between. Only a few counts were recorded for this clonotype. Its antigen remains unknown. The TCR comes from an adult woman who had mild COVID-19 (a few samples of this study predate the infection). Cell type and time point are not known. The V gene is TRBV5-1, the J gene TRBJ2-2; D is ambiguous. The sequenced material came from PBMCs or a T cell subset sorted from them (not recorded which). The CDR3 spells CASSPDLTGELFF. The CDR3 DNA follows: TGCGCCAGCAGCCCGGACCTAACCGGGGAGCTGTTTTTT.